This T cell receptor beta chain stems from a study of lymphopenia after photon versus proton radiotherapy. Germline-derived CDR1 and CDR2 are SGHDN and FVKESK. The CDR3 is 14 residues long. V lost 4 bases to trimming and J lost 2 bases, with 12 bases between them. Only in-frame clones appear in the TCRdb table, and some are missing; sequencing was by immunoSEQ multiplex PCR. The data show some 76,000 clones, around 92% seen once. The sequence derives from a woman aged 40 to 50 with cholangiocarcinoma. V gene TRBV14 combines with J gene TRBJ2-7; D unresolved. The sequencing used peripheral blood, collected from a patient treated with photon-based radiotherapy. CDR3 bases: TGTGCCAGCAGCCGGGGTCCGGGCCCCTACGAGCAGTACTTC. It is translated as CASSRGPGPYEQYF.